Following are 24 T cell receptor beta chains from one sample sequenced in a study of early T cells in non-severe SARS-CoV-2 infection. Via MiXCR, TCRdb re-called the 5' RACE reads, giving one row per CDR3 protein. The repertoire has about 69,000 distinct CDR3 sequences, 9.5% of them found once; the top ten carry less than 6.5%. The sample was whole blood. The source of these receptors is an adult who was a healthcare worker with PCR-confirmed SARS-CoV-2 infection or an uninfected control (not recorded which).

This clonotype was seen a few times. At one end, the junction sequence differs from germline, possibly due to a read error. The V gene is TRBV25-1, the J gene TRBJ2-6; D gene ambiguous. CDR1 MGHDK and CDR2 SYGVNS come from the germline V gene. This CDR3 spans 14 amino acids. The CDR3 DNA sequence: TGTGTCAGCAGTGAGACAAGAGATACCAACGTCCTGACTTTC. It yields the protein CVSSETRDTNVLTF.

There are a few counts of this clonotype. The V gene is TRBV7-3, the J gene TRBJ2-3, with TRBD2 identical over 10 bases. Germline V gene sequence: CDR1 SGHTA, CDR2 FQGTGA. This CDR3 is built from 16 residues. V trimming: 4 bases; J trimming: 8 bases; junction bases outside the gene matches: 12. The CDR3 region is CASSSLAGATMGTQYF. In DNA form, the CDR3 reads TGTGCCAGCAGCTCGCTAGCGGGGGCGACGATGGGTACGCAGTATTTT.

This clonotype was picked up a small number of times. The rearrangement links TRBV20-1 to TRBJ1-4; TRBD1 matches 7 bases. Trimming removed 1 base from V and 10 bases from J; junction bases left unmatched: 6. This CDR3 is 13 amino acids long. CDR1 is DFQATT and CDR2 is SNEGSKA in the germline V gene (reference sequence). Written as DNA, the CDR3 is TGCAGTGCTAGAGCATTCAGGGGGAGAAAACTGTTTTTT. This sequence encodes CSARAFRGRKLFF.

This clonotype appeared a few times. The rearrangement links TRBV20-1 to TRBJ1-1; D unclear. The germline CDR1 and CDR2 sequences are DFQATT and SNEGSKA (reference sequence). The CDR3 is 14 amino acids. Deletions cut 0 bases from V and 0 bases from J, with 8 bases between. Written as DNA, the CDR3 is TGCAGTGCTAGAGATTTAGTGATGAACACTGAAGCTTTCTTT. The encoded protein is CSARDLVMNTEAFF.

The rearrangement joins TRBV7-2 to TRBJ2-7; maybe TRBD1 (5 bases). Trimming pared 3 bases from V and 4 bases from J, leaving 10 bases between. Germline V gene data show CDR1 as SGHTA and CDR2 as FQGNSA. The CDR3 has 13 amino acids. Here the CDR3 reads CASSLQGQYEQYF. The CDR3 bases are TGTGCCAGCAGCTTGCAGGGCCAGTACGAGCAGTACTTC.

This clonotype has a handful of counts. The gene calls are TRBV2 and TRBJ2-7; D call uncertain. This CDR3 region has 11 residues. Germline V CDR1 and CDR2: SNHLY, FYNNEI. Trimming took 7 bases from V and 6 from J, leaving 10 bases between them. The CDR3, as DNA: TGTGCCAGCAATAGGGCTGGCGAGCAGTACTTC. It translates to CASNRAGEQYF.

This clonotype appeared a few times. This chain links TRBV24-1 with TRBJ2-1; 9 positions agree with TRBD2. Per germline, CDR1 KGHDR and CDR2 SFDVKD. The V segment lost 7 bases and the J segment 7 bases; nucleotides outside the gene matches: 7. The CDR3 covers 14 residues. CDR3 sequence: CATSDGLALNEQFF. For the CDR3, the DNA is TGTGCCACCAGCGATGGACTAGCGTTGAATGAGCAGTTCTTC.

CDR3 in amino acids: CASSRSGSTDTQYF. The CDR3 nucleotides read TGTGCCAGTTCCAGAAGCGGGAGCACAGATACGCAGTATTTT. The V call is TRBV19, the J call TRBJ2-3; D possibly corresponds to TRBD2 (6 bases). The germline V gene has CDR1 LNHDA and CDR2 SQIVND (reference sequence). Trimming took off 8 bases at V and 0 bases at J, with 12 bases between the two ends. This CDR3 is built from 14 residues. The full variable domain, completed using reference TRBV19 and TRBJ2-3, is DGGITQSPKYLFRKEGQNVTLSCEQNLNHDAMYWYRQDPGQGLRLIYYSQIVNDFQKGDIAEGYSVSREKKESFPLTVTSAQKNPTAFYLCASSRSGSTDTQYFGPGTRLTVL.

In this sample, this clonotype turned up many times. The rearrangement joins TRBV7-9 to TRBJ2-3, with D perhaps TRBD1 (5 bases). Trimming took off 1 base at V and 5 bases at J, with 10 bases between the two ends. This CDR3 region has 14 residues. CDR1 is SEHNR, CDR2 FQNEAQ, per germline (reference sequence). CDR3 DNA sequence: TGTGCCAGCAGCTTAGTCGACAGTCAAGATACGCAGTATTTT. The encoded protein is CASSLVDSQDTQYF.

This clonotype showed up many times. The chain couples TRBV7-9 to TRBJ2-2, with TRBD2 as a possible D gene (7 bases). The germline CDR1 and CDR2 sequences are SEHNR and FQNEAQ (reference sequence). The V and J ends lost 1 base and 0 bases respectively, with 15 bases between them. This CDR3 region has 18 residues. CDR3 coding DNA: TGTGCCAGCAGCTTAGTGCGGGGGCCGAATACGAACACCGGGGAGCTGTTTTTT. This gives the protein CASSLVRGPNTNTGELFF.

In this sample, this clonotype turned up many times. The rearrangement uses TRBV27 and TRBJ2-6, with D perhaps TRBD1 (7 bases). The CDR3 is 17 residues long. Germline V gene lookup returns CDR1 MNHEY and CDR2 SMNVEV (reference sequence). Trimming stripped 5 bases from V and 0 bases from J, with 14 bases between. The CDR3 here is CASSGGTETSGANVLTF. CDR3 in DNA: TGTGCCAGCAGTGGCGGGACAGAGACCTCTGGGGCCAACGTCCTGACTTTC. Looking up the rest from reference TRBV27 and TRBJ2-6 gives the full variable domain: EAQVTQNPRYLITVTGKKLTVTCSQNMNHEYMSWYRQDPGLGLRQIYYSMNVEVTDKGDVPEGYKVSRKEKRNFPLILESPSPNQTSLYFCASSGGTETSGANVLTFGAGSRLTVL.

This clonotype appeared many times. The V gene is TRBV19, the J gene TRBJ1-2, with D unresolved. CDR1 LNHDA and CDR2 SQIVND come from the germline V gene (reference sequence). The CDR3 consists of 14 residues. The V and J ends lost 6 bases and 1 base respectively, with 12 bases between them. The CDR3 nucleotides read TGTGCCAGTAGCCGGGATAAGAATAACTATGGCTACACCTTC. Translated: CASSRDKNNYGYTF.

This clonotype was observed a handful of times. The chain joins TRBV7-6 to TRBJ1-2; D gene unclear. V was shortened by 1 base and J by 0 bases, with 3 bases between the two germline ends. The CDR3 has 13 residues. CDR1 is SGHVS and CDR2 is FNYEAQ in the germline V gene. CDR3 in DNA: TGTGCCAGCAGCTTAGGAGCTAACTATGGCTACACCTTC. Its translation is CASSLGANYGYTF.

The sample holds a few counts of this clonotype. This rearrangement joins TRBV5-1 to TRBJ2-1; a weak D match, TRBD2 (5 bases). The V end lost 3 bases, the J end lost 8 bases, and 15 bases lay between the germline ends. This CDR3 contains 14 residues. Germline loops: CDR1 SGHRS, CDR2 YFSETQ. CDR3: CASSSISSIYEQFF. Written as DNA, the CDR3 is TGCGCCAGCAGCTCGATCTCTAGCATCTATGAGCAGTTCTTC.

Many counts were recorded for this clonotype. The chain carries TRBV7-6 and TRBJ2-7, with D uncertain. This CDR3 is built from 13 residues. Trimming cost V 3 bases and J 4 bases, with 10 bases left between them. Germline assignment: CDR1 SGHVS and CDR2 FNYEAQ. CDR3 DNA: TGTGCCAGCAGCTTGACGAAGGCATACGAGCAGTACTTC. Translated: CASSLTKAYEQYF.

This clonotype was picked up many times. The CDR3 region has the DNA TGTGCCAGCAGTGGGACAGGGAGATATGGCTACACCTTC. Residues: CASSGTGRYGYTF. This rearrangement joins TRBV2 to TRBJ1-2, with 8 bases that match TRBD1. Germline assignment: CDR1 SNHLY and CDR2 FYNNEI. V was pared by 4 bases and J by 5 bases, with 3 bases of the junction left unmatched. This CDR3 is 13 amino acids long.

Only a few counts were recorded for this clonotype. The chain is built from TRBV29-1 and TRBJ2-7; TRBD1 might be the D (5 bases). V was pared by 5 bases and J by 3 bases, with 11 bases between. The CDR3 is 12 amino acids. Germline V lookup: CDR1 SQVTM, CDR2 ANQGSEA. The CDR3 coding sequence is TGCAGCGTTAACAGGCCTGGCTACGAGCAGTACTTC. Its translation is CSVNRPGYEQYF.

The table lists this clonotype with a few counts. This chain joins TRBV6-6 and TRBJ2-7, with a possible D match to TRBD1 (6 bases). Trimming took 5 bases from V and 6 from J, leaving 8 bases between them. CDR1 and CDR2 from the germline V gene are MNHNY and SVGAGI (reference sequence). The CDR3 has 11 amino acids. CDR3 DNA: TGTGCCAGCAGTCAGGACAGCGAGCAGTACTTC. Translated: CASSQDSEQYF.

The CDR3 bases are TGCAGCGTTGAGAGTGGTTCCAATGAGCAGTTCTTC. This gives the protein CSVESGSNEQFF. The chain couples TRBV29-1 to TRBJ2-1; no clear D. Germline V gives CDR1 SQVTM, CDR2 ANQGSEA. CDR3 size: 12 residues. Trimming removed 3 bases at V and 6 bases at J, with 9 bases between.

This clonotype has ten or more counts. The chain links TRBV6-2 or TRBV6-3 to TRBJ2-2, with 12 bases aligning to TRBD2. The germline V gene encodes CDR1 MNHEY and CDR2 SVGEGT. This CDR3 is built from 17 residues. V lost 2 bases and J lost 1; bases outside the gene matches: 2. CDR3: CASSYLTSGGNTGELFF. CDR3 bases: TGTGCCAGCAGTTACCTGACTAGCGGGGGGAACACCGGGGAGCTGTTTTTT.

This chain links TRBV4-3 with TRBJ2-1; 9 bases are shared with TRBD2. Germline assignment: CDR1 LGHNA and CDR2 YSLEER. Trimming took 0 bases from V and 7 from J; bases not matched to a gene: 7. The CDR3 is 16 amino acids. The CDR3 nucleotides are TGCGCCAGCAGCCAAGATCGTCTAGCGGGAAGGAATGAGCAGTTCTTC. This sequence encodes CASSQDRLAGRNEQFF.

This clonotype was observed a few times. V gene TRBV2 combines with J gene TRBJ2-1; 9 nucleotides line up with TRBD2. The CDR3 sequence is 16 residues long. Germline values: CDR1 SNHLY, CDR2 FYNNEI. After removal of 7 bases from V and 6 bases from J, the junction contained 13 bases not matched to a gene. The CDR3 bases are TGTGCCAGCACCTCCCGTGGTAGCGGGAGCCTCAATGAGCAGTTCTTC. This codes for CASTSRGSGSLNEQFF.

The sample holds many counts of this clonotype. This chain joins TRBV7-2 and TRBJ2-7; 7 positions match TRBD2. V lost 4 bases, J lost 2 bases, and 5 bases stayed unmatched. The germline CDR1 and CDR2 sequences are SGHTA and FQGNSA. The CDR3 contains 14 residues. The CDR3 bases are TGTGCCAGCAGCTCATATGGACTAGCCTACGAGCAGTACTTC. Its protein product is CASSSYGLAYEQYF.

The genes are TRBV10-3 and TRBJ2-1; TRBD2 matches at 10 bases. CDR3 length: 14 amino acids. The V segment lost 4 bases and the J segment 8 bases; nucleotides outside the gene matches: 5. Germline CDR1 ENHRY, CDR2 SYGVKD. The chain's CDR3 is CAISGAGGPDEQFF. CDR3 in DNA: TGTGCCATCAGTGGAGCGGGAGGGCCGGATGAGCAGTTCTTC.